This record looks at one T cell receptor (beta chain) sequence and its context. This sample was included in a study of OX40 agonist ivuxolimab in advanced cancers. Across the whole study: Patients were given ivuxolimab, an antibody that agonizes OX40 (CD134). The group had a mean age of about 65 years, ranged from roughly 23 to 90, and was 80% to 90% male.

TCRdb's copy holds only in-frame clones and misses some; the assay was immunoSEQ multiplex PCR. Counted here are tens of thousands of clones, roughly 79% occurring once; the ten biggest clones make up roughly 6.5%. Germline values: CDR1 MDHEN, CDR2 SYDVKM. The CDR3 runs 15 residues. The junction had 5 bases not matched to a gene; V was cut back by 5 bases and J by 0 bases. If patients had autoimmune disease history or systemic immunosuppression, they were excluded. The sampling schedule covered blood at baseline, cycle 4 day 1, and cycle 7 day 1. This sample comprised CD4+ or CD8+ T cells sorted from blood, obtained in a trial of the OX40 agonist ivuxolimab. V gene TRBV28 combines with J gene TRBJ2-3; 7 nucleotides align to TRBD2. The sequence was obtained from an adult with an advanced solid tumor such as melanoma, head and neck, liver or kidney cancer. CDR3: CASSRLAPSTDTQYF. The CDR3 nucleotides read TGTGCCAGCAGTCGACTAGCCCCCAGCACAGATACGCAGTATTTT.